This T cell receptor beta chain was sequenced in a study of CD4 T cells in relation to SARS-CoV-2 and coronaviruses. Whole-study context: TCR beta CDR3s were sequenced after approximately ten-day antigen culture of PBMCs.

The CDR3 length is 16 residues. Germline CDR1 is MNHEY and CDR2 is SMNVEV (reference sequence). Losses at the gene ends were 2 bases for V and 3 bases for J; bases not matched to a gene: 8. This clone was counted between two and nine times. What it binds is not known. CD4 enrichment then naive enrichment separated naive from memory CD4+ cells. Sorted naive or memory CD4+ cells met CEF peptides for over 9 days. This table comes from immunoSEQ multiplex PCR, and its TCRdb copy is limited to in-frame clones, with some not included. The sample yields tens of thousands of clones, 77% seen once. The specimen sequenced was memory CD4+ T cells from PBMCs, cultured in vitro. This TCR was recovered from an adult with COVID-19. The gene calls are TRBV27 and TRBJ2-7, with 9 bases aligning to TRBD2. The CDR3 bases are TGTGCCAGCAGTTTACATCTCGCGGGAGGGCTCTACGAGCAGTACTTC. Translation gives CASSLHLAGGLYEQYF.